This TCR beta chain was found in a study of beta chain features in type 1 diabetes. Every bit of the isolated RNA underwent reverse transcription, so sequencing read expressed TCRB transcripts. The method was immunoSEQ multiplex PCR; TCRdb's version includes in-frame clones alone and lacks a portion of them. The sample shows hundreds of thousands of clones, roughly 15% of them seen only once. Concerning this clone itself: Its antigen is unidentified.

The purity of all sorted populations exceeded 98%. Study outcomes and limitations: Sampled from patients, naive, central memory and Treg TCRB repertoires appeared more similar than those sampled from healthy donors.

Germline-derived CDR1 and CDR2 are MNHEY and SVGAGI. V lost 3 bases to trimming and J lost 5 bases; unmatched junction nucleotides: 10. This CDR3 comprises 15 residues. The sample taken for sequencing was naive CD4+ T cells from blood. This TCR derives from a woman aged 18-30 years in good health. The rearrangement links TRBV6-5 to TRBJ2-7; TRBD2 matches 7 bases. CDR3 residues: CASSYERSGKDEQYF. In DNA form, the CDR3 reads TGTGCCAGCAGTTATGAACGGAGCGGGAAGGACGAGCAGTACTTC.